These T cell receptor beta chains were read from a single sample in a study of identical twins. TCRdb re-called the 5' RACE reads with MiXCR, one entry per CDR3 protein. Among about 700,000 distinct CDR3 sequences listed, over 8.5% were seen once. The sample also formed part of further work on yellow fever vaccine responses in identical twins.

Sample: PBMCs. Receptors were obtained from a woman in her late teens or twenties in good health. Each CDR3 is given without its conserved first and last residue. Fields, in order: CDR3 protein, V gene, clone size, J gene. Part of the rows lack a size; the others show once, few, many or a class for expanded clones.

CDR3aa: SATWTNTEAF; v_gene: TRBV29-1; abundance: many; j_gene: TRBJ1-1
CDR3aa: ASSQESPGGNEQF; v_gene: TRBV4-3; abundance: once; j_gene: TRBJ2-1
CDR3aa: ASSSTSGYTDTQY; v_gene: TRBV5-6; abundance: many; j_gene: TRBJ2-3
CDR3aa: ASSLSWLAGGTDTQY; v_gene: TRBV4-3; abundance: -; j_gene: TRBJ2-3
CDR3aa: SVEVPGGYEQY; v_gene: TRBV29-1; abundance: -; j_gene: TRBJ2-7
CDR3aa: ASSPVAISYNEQF; v_gene: TRBV7-2; abundance: few; j_gene: TRBJ2-1
CDR3aa: ASSWARDREYETQY; v_gene: TRBV5-1; abundance: -; j_gene: TRBJ2-5
CDR3aa: LLSTGGSTEAF; v_gene: TRBV29-1; abundance: few; j_gene: TRBJ1-1
CDR3aa: ASSGIKSTANSEAF; v_gene: TRBV25-1; abundance: few; j_gene: TRBJ1-1
CDR3aa: ASSGASGTGNEQY; v_gene: TRBV2; abundance: few; j_gene: TRBJ2-7
CDR3aa: ASSLMAGDNEQF; v_gene: TRBV5-5; abundance: few; j_gene: TRBJ2-1
CDR3aa: SAATGGGSPLH; v_gene: TRBV29-1; abundance: -; j_gene: TRBJ1-6
CDR3aa: ASSQLTGSYNSPLH; v_gene: TRBV4-3; abundance: -; j_gene: TRBJ1-6
CDR3aa: ASSFGLAGIYEQY; v_gene: TRBV27; abundance: many; j_gene: TRBJ2-7
CDR3aa: ASSLIGSGLVRLETQY; v_gene: TRBV11-1; abundance: -; j_gene: TRBJ2-5
CDR3aa: ASSLKAQTTYNEQF; v_gene: TRBV5-1; abundance: few; j_gene: TRBJ2-1
CDR3aa: SVPMAEGGVDEQY; v_gene: TRBV29-1; abundance: few; j_gene: TRBJ2-7
CDR3aa: ATAGQGHYEQY; v_gene: TRBV10-3; abundance: few; j_gene: TRBJ2-7
CDR3aa: ASSTRTGEHT; v_gene: TRBV7-3; abundance: few; j_gene: TRBJ1-2